This entry concerns a single TCR beta chain. Its antigen is undetermined. This sample was taken from a study of T-cell memory formation after mild COVID-19. TCRdb re-called the 5' RACE reads through MiXCR, storing one row per CDR3 protein. The repertoire includes approximately 60,000 distinct CDR3 sequences, over 7.5% of them detected once, and about 1.2% sits in the top ten. Germline values: CDR1 LGHNA, CDR2 YSLEER. V shed 6 bases and J shed 3 bases, with 16 bases lying between them. The CDR3 contains 15 residues. Study-wide findings and caveats: Mainly in CM and EM were contracting CD4+ clones; CD8+ were in EMRA.

Material: PBMCs or a T cell subset sorted from them (not recorded which). The TCR was taken from a man in his late teens or twenties who had mild COVID-19 (a few samples of this study predate the infection). Cell type and time point are not known. The chain couples TRBV4-3 to TRBJ2-3; possibly TRBD2 for D (6 bases). In nucleotides, the CDR3 is TGCGCCAGCAGACTGGGCGGGGCGAGTACAGATACGCAGTATTTT. As protein: CASRLGGASTDTQYF.